These T cell receptor beta chains were read from a single sample in a study of blood T cell repertoires in COVID-19. The method was immunoSEQ multiplex PCR; TCRdb's version includes in-frame clones alone and lacks a portion of them. The table lists around 100,000 clones, 75% to 90% of them singletons, with 0.8% to 1% in the top ten. Specimen: peripheral blood. These TCRs come from a woman between 70 and 85 years old with acute or convalescent COVID-19. Both conserved end residues are part of each CDR3. Fields, in order: V gene, clone size, D gene, J gene, CDR3 DNA, CDR3 protein. A D gene is named only where the DNA matches it firmly. Clone size is shown for a subset of rows, as once, few, many or a class of expanded clone.

TRBV5-1,few,-,TRBJ1-1,TGCGCCAGCAGCTTGGCGGGGAACTTGAACACTGAAGCTTTCTTT,CASSLAGNLNTEAFF
TRBV27,-,-,TRBJ2-5,TGTGCCAGCAGTTTAGTCCGCCCGGGAGAGACCCAGTACTTC,CASSLVRPGETQYF
TRBV7-7,-,TRBD2,TRBJ2-5,TGTGCCAGCAGCTTAGATATGGCACTAGCGGGGGGCGAAGAGACCCAGTACTTC,CASSLDMALAGGEETQYF
TRBV19,few,-,TRBJ1-4,TGTGCCAGTAGGGGACGGACAGTCAGCAAAAAACTGTTTTTT,CASRGRTVSKKLFF
TRBV6-1,-,TRBD1,TRBJ2-2,TGTGCCAGCAGTGAACTGCCAGGACAGGGCTCGGGGAACACCGGGGAGCTGTTTTTT,CASSELPGQGSGNTGELFF
TRBV7-6,-,-,TRBJ1-3,TGTGCCAGCAGCCTCGCGGTGCAGGGCTCGACTTCTGGAAACACCATATATTTT,CASSLAVQGSTSGNTIYF
TRBV5-1,-,TRBD1,TRBJ1-4,TGCGCCAGCAGCCCCCGAGGGGCGGACAGGAGTGAAAAACTGTTTTTT,CASSPRGADRSEKLFF
TRBV28,once,-,TRBJ1-2,TGTGCCAGCAGTTTCCCAGCTAACTATGGCTACACCTTC,CASSFPANYGYTF
TRBV7-8,-,TRBD1,TRBJ1-1,TGTGCCAGCAGCCAGACAGGGTCCAACACTGAAGCTTTCTTT,CASSQTGSNTEAFF
TRBV6-6,-,TRBD1,TRBJ1-2,TGTGCCAGCAGAATCGACCCAGGGGGTTATGGCTACACCTTC,CASRIDPGGYGYTF
TRBV6-5,-,TRBD1,TRBJ1-1,TGTGCCAGCAGTAACGGACAGGGGAGCACTGAAGCTTTCTTT,CASSNGQGSTEAFF
TRBV6-5,once,-,TRBJ1-2,TGTGCCAGCAGTGACTCACAGTCAGGAAACTATGGCTACACCTTC,CASSDSQSGNYGYTF
TRBV5-4,-,TRBD2,TRBJ2-7,TGTGCCAGCAGCTTGAGCGGGGGGAGCTCCTACGAGCAGTACTTC,CASSLSGGSSYEQYF
TRBV9,once,TRBD1,TRBJ1-1,TGTGCCAGCAGCGTAGGGGGACAGGGGACCGGCACTGAAGCTTTCTTT,CASSVGGQGTGTEAFF
TRBV5-1,-,TRBD2,TRBJ2-5,TGCGCCAGCAGCCCTGCCGGTGGACTAGCGGGGGGAGAGACCCAGTACTTC,CASSPAGGLAGGETQYF
TRBV27,once,TRBD2,TRBJ2-7,TGTGCCAGCAGTTTAAGGACTAGCGGGGGGGCTGGGGAGCAGTACTTC,CASSLRTSGGAGEQYF
TRBV7-2,-,-,TRBJ1-1,TGTGCCAGCAGCTTCTTGGGGGCCGGAGCTGAAGCTTTCTTT,CASSFLGAGAEAFF
TRBV3-1/TRBV3-2,-,-,TRBJ1-2,TGTGCCAGCAGCCAAGTGTCCGGTCCCTATGGCTACACCTTC,CASSQVSGPYGYTF
TRBV2,-,TRBD1,TRBJ2-5,TGTGCCAGCGACAGGGAGATTCGGGAGACCCAGTACTTC,CASDREIRETQYF
TRBV10-3,-,-,TRBJ1-2,TGTGCCATCAGTGAGTCAGGGCAGGGGTATGGCTACACCTTC,CAISESGQGYGYTF
TRBV6-6,few,-,TRBJ2-5,TGTGCCAGCAGTTACTCCTCGGGGGTGGAGACCCAGTACTTC,CASSYSSGVETQYF
TRBV3-1/TRBV3-2,-,TRBD1,TRBJ1-1,TGTGCCAGCAGCAACAGGGGGCCGGGGACTGAAGCTTTCTTT,CASSNRGPGTEAFF
TRBV6-1,-,TRBD1,TRBJ1-6,TGTGCCAGCAGTGAATGGGACAGGGGGTTTCCTCATTCACCCCTCCACTTT,CASSEWDRGFPHSPLHF
TRBV12-3/TRBV12-4,-,-,TRBJ1-5,TGTGCCAGCAGTGCCGGGTTAATGGCCCAGCATTTT,CASSAGLMAQHF
TRBV3-1/TRBV3-2,-,-,TRBJ2-7,TGTGCCAGCAGCCATTCCACCTACGAGCAGTACTTC,CASSHSTYEQYF
TRBV12-3/TRBV12-4,-,TRBD1,TRBJ1-1,TGTGCCAGCAACGTAGGGGGCTCTGAAGCTTTCTTT,CASNVGGSEAFF
TRBV12-3/TRBV12-4,-,-,TRBJ1-3,TGTGCCAGCAGTTTGGGCAGCGGAAACACCATATATTTT,CASSLGSGNTIYF
TRBV9,-,TRBD2,TRBJ2-7,TGTGCCAGCAGCGAGACTAGCGGGGCAACCTACGAGCAGTACTTC,CASSETSGATYEQYF
TRBV7-8,-,-,TRBJ1-3,TGTGCCAGCAGCCCTATGACAGCATCTGGAAACACCATATATTTT,CASSPMTASGNTIYF
TRBV3-1/TRBV3-2,-,-,TRBJ1-4,TGTGCCAGCAGCTGGGACATTAATGAAAAACTGTTTTTT,CASSWDINEKLFF
TRBV6-5,-,-,TRBJ2-2,TGTGCCAGCACGCGGGGCGACTACGGGACCGGGGAGCTGTTTTTT,CASTRGDYGTGELFF
TRBV3-1/TRBV3-2,-,TRBD2,TRBJ2-1,TGTGCCAGCAGTCCGGGACTAGCGTCCACTGAGCAGTTCTTC,CASSPGLASTEQFF
TRBV3-1/TRBV3-2,-,TRBD2,TRBJ2-7,TGTGCCAGCAGCCAATCCGGGAGGGATCACGAGCAGTACTTC,CASSQSGRDHEQYF
TRBV5-6,-,-,TRBJ2-5,TGTGCCAGCAGCCCTTGGGGGGTCCAAGAGACCCAGTACTTC,CASSPWGVQETQYF
TRBV7-8,-,-,TRBJ2-4,TGTGCCAGCAGCGACCGACAGAATATAGCCAAAAACATTCAGTACTTC,CASSDRQNIAKNIQYF
TRBV28,-,-,TRBJ1-5,TGTGCCAGCACTCCGGGCAATCAGCCCCAGCATTTT,CASTPGNQPQHF
TRBV7-2,once,TRBD1,TRBJ1-5,TGTGCCAGCAGCCCCACGACAGGGATCGGCAATCAGCCCCAGCATTTT,CASSPTTGIGNQPQHF
TRBV11-2,-,-,TRBJ1-5,TGTGCCAGCAGCTTAGATAGCCGGTCGCCCCAGCATTTT,CASSLDSRSPQHF
TRBV10-2,-,-,TRBJ1-5,TGCGCCAGCTCCCAGGGTAGCAATCAGCCCCAGCATTTT,CASSQGSNQPQHF
TRBV19,-,TRBD1,TRBJ2-7,TGTGCCAGGACAGGGATAACCTACGAGCAGTACTTC,CARTGITYEQYF
TRBV6-5,-,-,TRBJ1-4,TGTGCCAGCGGAGACGCAGGGGTAACTAATGAAAAACTGTTTTTT,CASGDAGVTNEKLFF
TRBV7-2,-,-,TRBJ1-2,TGTGCCAGCAGCTTGGACAGTAACTATGGCTACACCTTC,CASSLDSNYGYTF
TRBV10-2,-,-,TRBJ1-3,TGCGCCAGCAGTGAGTTCCTAGGACAGATCTCTGGAAACACCATATATTTT,CASSEFLGQISGNTIYF
TRBV7-8,-,-,TRBJ2-5,TGTGCCAGCAGCTTCGTCCCCGAAGAGACCCAGTACTTC,CASSFVPEETQYF
TRBV9,-,-,TRBJ1-6,TGTGCCAGCAGCCCAAAGCCCAATTCACCCCTCCACTTT,CASSPKPNSPLHF
TRBV5-6,once,-,TRBJ2-2,TGTGCCAGCAGCTTGGAGCCTAGGAACACCGGGGAGCTGTTTTTT,CASSLEPRNTGELFF
TRBV7-9,-,TRBD1,TRBJ1-6,TGTGCCAGCAGCTTGGACAGGGTCTCACCCCTCCACTTT,CASSLDRVSPLHF
TRBV5-1,few,TRBD1,TRBJ1-3,TGCGCCAGCAGGCCCCCGGGACAGTCTGGAAACACCATATATTTT,CASRPPGQSGNTIYF
TRBV4-1,-,-,TRBJ1-6,TGCGCCAGCAGCCAAGCCCCGAGCTCCTATAATTCACCCCTCCACTTT,CASSQAPSSYNSPLHF
TRBV2,-,-,TRBJ1-6,TGTGCCAGCAGCATCGGTCGGGGTTCACCCCTCCACTTT,CASSIGRGSPLHF
TRBV5-8,-,-,TRBJ2-2,TGTGCCAGCAGCCCCAGGGGACGCACCGGGGAGCTGTTTTTT,CASSPRGRTGELFF
TRBV6-5,few,TRBD2,TRBJ2-7,TGTGCCAGCAGTTCAGCCGGGACTAGCGGCTACGAGCAGTACTTC,CASSSAGTSGYEQYF
TRBV18,-,TRBD1,TRBJ1-4,TGTGCCAGCTCAACGGGGACAGCCTATAATGAAAAACTGTTTTTT,CASSTGTAYNEKLFF
TRBV5-1,-,TRBD2,TRBJ2-7,TGCGCCAGCAGTTCCGGGACTAGCGGAACCTACGAGCAGTACTTC,CASSSGTSGTYEQYF
TRBV3-1/TRBV3-2,-,-,TRBJ2-1,TGTGCCAGCAGCCAAGATTTGATCGCAGGTGAGCAGTTCTTC,CASSQDLIAGEQFF